This is a list of T cell receptor beta chains from one sample in a study of blood T cells in healthy people across ages. Using its own MiXCR run on the 5' RACE reads, TCRdb lists one record per CDR3 protein. The sample yields about 1.5 million distinct CDR3 sequences, 42% seen once. Specimen: blood. All receptors derive from a woman aged 18-35 years in good health. Both conserved end residues are part of each CDR3. D genes are given only for firm matches. Clone size, where shown, is once, few, many, or a class for clones that have expanded.

V gene	clone size	D gene	J gene	CDR3 protein	CDR3 DNA
TRBV3-1	few	TRBD1	TRBJ2-7	CASSQGTGFEQYF	TGTGCCAGCAGCCAGGGGACAGGGTTCGAGCAGTACTTC
TRBV4-1	.	.	TRBJ2-5	CASSQDVEQETQYF	TGCGCCAGCAGCCAAGATGTGGAGCAAGAGACCCAGTACTTC
TRBV6-5	few	TRBD2	TRBJ2-5	CASSYSMTSGGETQYF	TGTGCCAGCAGTTACTCGATGACTAGCGGGGGTGAGACCCAGTACTTC
TRBV12-3/TRBV12-4	.	.	TRBJ2-5	CASSLGGGGGETQYF	TGTGCCAGCAGTTTGGGGGGCGGGGGAGGAGAGACCCAGTACTTC
TRBV20-1	.	TRBD1	TRBJ2-7	CSARALQGVRYF	TGCAGTGCTAGAGCCCTTCAGGGGGTTAGGTACTTC
TRBV21-1	.	.	TRBJ1-4	CASSPQGSDGKLFF	TGTGCCAGCAGCCCCCAGGGGTCCGATGGAAAACTGTTTTTT
TRBV27	few	.	TRBJ2-5	CASSFGQYQETQYF	TGTGCCAGCAGTTTCGGACAGTACCAAGAGACCCAGTACTTC
TRBV3-1	.	TRBD1	TRBJ1-5	CASSVQGVNQPQHF	TGTGCCAGCAGCGTACAGGGGGTAAATCAGCCCCAGCATTTT
TRBV25-1	.	.	TRBJ2-1	CASSVLDDGPLRETQFF	TGTGCCAGCAGTGTCCTTGACGACGGACCTTTACGAGAGACCCAGTTCTTC
TRBV13	many	TRBD1	TRBJ2-5	CASSLPQGVAQYF	TGTGCCAGCAGCTTACCACAGGGGGTAGCCCAGTACTTC
TRBV25-1	few	TRBD1	TRBJ1-2	CASSDGGTGASGDGYTF	TGTGCCAGCAGTGATGGGGGAACAGGGGCCTCCGGGGATGGCTACACCTTC
TRBV20-1	.	.	TRBJ1-6	CSARETVGNSPLHF	TGCAGTGCTAGAGAGACAGTAGGAAATTCACCCCTCCACTTT
TRBV24-1	.	.	TRBJ2-3	CATSDSQGYTQYF	TGTGCCACCAGTGATTCACAGGGATATACGCAGTATTTT
TRBV10-3	few	.	TRBJ1-4	CAISERGVGDEKLFF	TGTGCCATCAGTGAGCGTGGGGTCGGCGATGAAAAACTGTTTTTT
TRBV7-9	.	.	TRBJ2-5	CANSLTTLSYNEQYF	TGTGCCAACAGCCTAACCACACTTTCCTACAATGAGCAGTACTTC
TRBV2	.	TRBD1	TRBJ2-1	CASTGQGRYNEQFF	TGTGCCAGCACCGGACAGGGCCGTTACAATGAGCAGTTCTTC
TRBV28	.	.	TRBJ2-5	CASSLIGGWETQYF	TGTGCCAGCAGTTTAATCGGGGGCTGGGAGACCCAGTACTTC
TRBV15	few	TRBD2	TRBJ2-7	CATSRDPGGYEQYF	TGTGCCACCAGCAGAGATCCGGGAGGCTACGAGCAGTACTTC
TRBV9	.	TRBD2	TRBJ2-3	CASSGGLAGGSSTDTQYF	TGTGCCAGCAGCGGCGGACTAGCGGGGGGTTCTAGCACAGATACGCAGTATTTT
TRBV5-1	.	TRBD1	TRBJ2-4	CASSLAPGGIENIQYF	TGCGCCAGCAGCTTGGCCCCAGGGGGCATCGAAAACATTCAGTACTTC
TRBV5-6	.	.	TRBJ1-5	CASSLGQVEEPQHF	TGTGCCAGCAGCTTGGGTCAGGTGGAGGAGCCCCAGCATTTT
TRBV9	few	TRBD1	TRBJ1-2	CASSGGTGGNYGYTF	TGTGCCAGCAGCGGGGGGACAGGGGGCAACTATGGCTACACCTTC
TRBV20-1	.	TRBD2	TRBJ2-2	CSAKLAGGDTGELFF	TGCAGTGCAAAGCTAGCGGGAGGGGACACCGGGGAGCTGTTTTTT
TRBV5-1	once	TRBD2	TRBJ2-3	CASSLLGLADFTDTQYF	TGCGCCAGCAGCTTATTGGGACTAGCGGATTTCACAGATACGCAGTATTTT
TRBV24-1	few	.	TRBJ2-1	CATSEPPFGQNNEQFF	TGTGCCACCAGTGAACCACCCTTTGGACAGAACAATGAGCAGTTCTTC
TRBV6-5	.	TRBD2	TRBJ2-5	CASSYIAPLANFQETQYF	TGTGCCAGCAGTTACATTGCCCCACTAGCGAACTTCCAAGAGACCCAGTACTTC
TRBV28	.	TRBD1	TRBJ2-5	CASSRGTAIQETQYF	TGTGCCAGCAGCAGAGGGACAGCCATACAAGAGACCCAGTACTTC
TRBV7-6	few	.	TRBJ2-5	CASSLAGALEETQYF	TGTGCCAGCAGCTTAGCGGGGGCCTTAGAAGAGACCCAGTACTTC